This entry features one T cell receptor beta chain sequence. Antigen unknown. The sample is drawn from a study of cytotoxic CD8 clonotypes in ibrutinib-treated CLL. Across the study: There were around twelve relapsed/refractory patients and around 15 treatment-naive patients, and around 17 were IGHV unmutated. With a range of 6 to 36, the median treatment time before response samples were taken was over 9 months. Study-wide points: Public clonotypes, rarely seen, contracted or held steady on treatment.

Data came from immunoSEQ multiplex PCR; TCRdb stores just in-frame clones and leaves some out. Found here are 300,000 to 400,000 clones, roughly 71% of them singletons; the top ten hold roughly 6%. Specimen: PBMCs, collected after 36 months of ibrutinib treatment. The sequence was obtained from a human donor with chronic lymphocytic leukemia.

The CDR3: CASSESGTGGVEQFF. DNA of the CDR3: TGTGCCAGCAGTGAATCCGGGACAGGGGGAGTTGAGCAGTTCTTC. This chain links TRBV6-1 with TRBJ2-1, with TRBD1 matching 11 bases. Germline V gives CDR1 MNHNS, CDR2 SASEGT. This CDR3 is built from 15 residues. The V and J ends lost 2 bases and 9 bases, in that order; junction bases with no gene match: 6.